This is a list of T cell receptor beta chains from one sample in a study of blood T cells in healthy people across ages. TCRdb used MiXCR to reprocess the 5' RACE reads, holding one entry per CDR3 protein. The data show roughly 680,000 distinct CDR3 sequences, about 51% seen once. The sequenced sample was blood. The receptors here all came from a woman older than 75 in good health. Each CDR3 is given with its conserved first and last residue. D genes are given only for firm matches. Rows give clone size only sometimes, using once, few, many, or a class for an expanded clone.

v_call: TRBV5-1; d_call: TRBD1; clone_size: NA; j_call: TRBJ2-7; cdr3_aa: CASSSEMGQGAYEQYF; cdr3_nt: TGCGCCAGCAGCTCGGAGATGGGACAGGGGGCCTACGAGCAGTACTTC
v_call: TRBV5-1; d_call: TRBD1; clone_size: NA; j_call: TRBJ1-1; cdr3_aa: CASSPQGLNTEAFF; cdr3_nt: TGCGCCAGCAGTCCACAGGGGTTGAACACTGAAGCTTTCTTT
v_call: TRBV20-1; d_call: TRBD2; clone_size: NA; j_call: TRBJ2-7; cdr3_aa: CSARASGGGYEQYF; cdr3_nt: TGCAGTGCTAGAGCAAGCGGGGGAGGCTACGAGCAGTACTTC
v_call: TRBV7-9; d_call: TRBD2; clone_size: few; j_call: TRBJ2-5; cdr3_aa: CASSLASSGEIQETQYF; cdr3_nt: TGTGCCAGCAGCTTAGCGTCCAGCGGGGAAATCCAAGAGACCCAGTACTTC
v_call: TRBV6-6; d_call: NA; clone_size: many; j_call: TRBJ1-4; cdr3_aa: CASSPSEGYEKLFF; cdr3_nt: TGTGCCAGCAGTCCATCAGAAGGTTACGAAAAACTGTTTTTT
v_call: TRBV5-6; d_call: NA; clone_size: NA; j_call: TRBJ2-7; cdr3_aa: CASSRTHSSYEQYF; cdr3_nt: TGTGCCAGCAGCCGGACACATAGCTCCTACGAGCAGTACTTC
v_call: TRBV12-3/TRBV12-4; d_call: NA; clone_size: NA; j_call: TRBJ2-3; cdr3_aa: CASSLQGSSARAQYF; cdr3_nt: TGTGCCAGCAGTCTCCAGGGATCCTCCGCGAGGGCGCAGTATTTT
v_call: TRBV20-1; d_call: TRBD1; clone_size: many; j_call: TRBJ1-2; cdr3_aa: CSAYRGGQRGYTF; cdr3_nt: TGCAGTGCTTACAGGGGAGGTCAACGTGGCTACACCTTC
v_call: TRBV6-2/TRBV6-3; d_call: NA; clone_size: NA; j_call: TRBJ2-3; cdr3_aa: CASQGRSTDTQYF; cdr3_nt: TGTGCCAGCCAGGGGCGGTCCACAGATACGCAGTATTTT
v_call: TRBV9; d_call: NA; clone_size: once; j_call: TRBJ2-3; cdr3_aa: CASSANSWGDTQYF; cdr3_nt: TGTGCCAGCAGCGCCAATAGCTGGGGGGATACGCAGTATTTT
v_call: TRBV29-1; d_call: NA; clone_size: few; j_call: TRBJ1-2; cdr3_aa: CSVDRDYGYTF; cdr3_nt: TGCAGCGTTGACAGGGACTATGGCTACACCTTC
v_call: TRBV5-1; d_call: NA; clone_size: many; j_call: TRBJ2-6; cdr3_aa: CASSAGIMTNVLTF; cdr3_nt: TGCGCCAGCAGCGCGGGGATCATGACCAACGTCCTGACTTTC
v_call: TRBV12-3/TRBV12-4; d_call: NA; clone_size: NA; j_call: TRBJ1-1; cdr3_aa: CASSWQSLTEAFF; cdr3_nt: TGTGCCAGCAGTTGGCAGAGTCTCACTGAAGCTTTCTTT
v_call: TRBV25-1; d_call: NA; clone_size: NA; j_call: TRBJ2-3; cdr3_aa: CASRRHRRDTDTQYF; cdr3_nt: TGTGCCAGCAGAAGACATCGACGGGACACAGATACGCAGTATTTT
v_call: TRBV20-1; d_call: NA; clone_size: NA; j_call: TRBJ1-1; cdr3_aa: CSARDAKNTEAFF; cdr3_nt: TGCAGTGCTAGAGATGCGAAAAACACTGAAGCTTTCTTT
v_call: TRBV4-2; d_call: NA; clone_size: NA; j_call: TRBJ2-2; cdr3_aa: CASSRETAGSNTGELFF; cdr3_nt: TGTGCCAGCAGCCGAGAGACGGCGGGATCTAACACCGGGGAGCTGTTTTTT
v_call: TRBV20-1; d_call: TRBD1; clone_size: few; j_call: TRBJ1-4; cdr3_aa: CSALTGNNEKLFF; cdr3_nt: TGCAGTGCTTTGACAGGGAATAATGAAAAACTGTTTTTT
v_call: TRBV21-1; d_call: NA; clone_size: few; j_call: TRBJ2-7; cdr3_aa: CASRLLGLYEQYF; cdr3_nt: TGTGCCAGCAGGCTACTAGGACTCTACGAGCAGTACTTC